A single sample gave rise to the 9 T cell receptor beta chains below, sequenced in a study of CD8 T cells in ankylosing spondylitis. Each CDR3 protein gets one entry after TCRdb re-called the 5' RACE reads with MiXCR. The data hold 150,000 to 200,000 distinct CDR3 sequences, with around 9.6% observed a single time. The specimen sequenced was blood, either unsorted or a sorted T cell fraction (not recorded which). These receptors were obtained from a female donor with ankylosing spondylitis or in good health (not recorded which).

The CDR3 bases are TGTGCCAGCAAGGTGAAGGATGAGCAGTACTTC. It codes for CASKVKDEQYF. The chain joins TRBV6-6 to TRBJ2-7, with D unresolved. The CDR3 consists of 11 residues. Trimming shortened V by 7 bases and J by 7 bases, and 11 bases separated the two germline ends. The germline CDR1 and CDR2 sequences are MNHNY and SVGAGI (reference sequence).

This clonotype was seen repeatedly, ten times or more. For the CDR3, the DNA is TGTGCCAGCACCCTAGCGTCTAATGAGCAGTTCTTC. Its protein is CASTLASNEQFF. The chain uses TRBV12-3 or TRBV12-4 and TRBJ2-1; a possible D gene is TRBD2 (6 bases). The CDR3 is 12 amino acids. V was shortened by 7 bases and J by 7 bases, with 11 bases between the two germline ends.

This clonotype was seen only a few times. Written as DNA, the CDR3 is TGTGCCAGCAGCTCGTCCCTGGTGGAAGCTTTCTTT. Translation: CASSSSLVEAFF. The chain joins TRBV5-6 to TRBJ1-1; the D is unclear. The CDR3 runs to 12 residues. Trimming took 3 bases from V and 8 from J, leaving 11 bases between them. CDR1 and CDR2 from the germline V gene are SGHDT and YYEEEE.

This clonotype was recorded many times. V gene TRBV5-5 combines with J gene TRBJ2-7, with 9 bases aligning to TRBD2. The CDR3 totals 14 residues. Unmatched junction bases numbered 3, after V lost 2 bases and J lost 3 bases. The germline V gene encodes CDR1 SGHKS and CDR2 YYEKEE (reference sequence). The CDR3 region has the DNA TGTGCCAGCAGCTTTGCGGGAGGGAGCTACGAGCAGTACTTC. This codes for CASSFAGGSYEQYF.

This clonotype was picked up a small number of times. The chain is built from TRBV5-6 and TRBJ2-7; D remains unclear. Deletions cut 6 bases from V and 3 bases from J, with 7 bases between. Germline CDR1 SGHDT, CDR2 YYEEEE. The CDR3 sequence is 11 residues long. DNA of the CDR3: TGTGCCAGCAAAGGTGGCTACGAGCAGTACTTC. Encoded protein: CASKGGYEQYF. Combining the CDR3 with reference TRBV5-6 and TRBJ2-7 gives the whole variable domain DAGVTQSPTHLIKTRGQQVTLRCSPKSGHDTVSWYQQALGQGPQFIFQYYEEEERQRGNFPDRFSGHQFPNYSSELNVNALLLGDSALYLCASKGGYEQYFGPGTRLTVT.

This clonotype came up many times. This rearrangement joins TRBV5-6 to TRBJ1-2, with D possibly TRBD1 on 5 matching bases. This CDR3 is built from 15 residues. Germline lookup yields CDR1 SGHDT and CDR2 YYEEEE. Trimming took off 1 base at V and 5 bases at J, with 15 bases between the two ends. In DNA form, the CDR3 reads TGTGCCAGCAGCTTGACTCCGGGACGGGCATATGGCTACACCTTC. Protein sequence: CASSLTPGRAYGYTF.

Only a few counts were recorded for this clonotype. V usage is TRBV12-3 or TRBV12-4 and J usage is TRBJ2-3; D might be TRBD1 or TRBD2, each matching 6 bases. Trimming removed 2 bases from V and 0 bases from J, with 15 bases in between. The CDR3 has 17 amino acids. In nucleotides, the CDR3 is TGTGCCAGCAGTTTAAAGAGGGGGGTACACAGCACAGATACGCAGTATTTT. Encoded protein: CASSLKRGVHSTDTQYF.

This clonotype has a handful of counts. V and J are TRBV12-3 or TRBV12-4 and TRBJ1-1, with 9 bases lining up with TRBD1. The CDR3 contains 13 residues. Unmatched junction bases numbered 3, after V lost 6 bases and J lost 4 bases. The CDR3 nucleotides read TGTGCCAGCAGGGGGACAGGGAGCACTGAAGCTTTCTTT. It is translated as CASRGTGSTEAFF.

V usage is TRBV4-3 and J usage is TRBJ1-2, with D hard to call. V was clipped by 2 bases and J by 0 bases, with 16 bases between them. This CDR3 is 17 amino acids long. Germline assignment: CDR1 LGHNA and CDR2 YSLEER. As DNA, the CDR3 is TGCGCCAGCAGCCAACGCCAGAGGACGTCGGCTAACTATGGCTACACCTTC. Protein: CASSQRQRTSANYGYTF.